This T cell receptor beta chain was obtained from a study of somatic mutations in cytotoxic T cells in rheumatoid arthritis. Study findings and constraints: Among patients with rheumatoid arthritis, but not healthy controls, CD8+ clonality increased with age.

In the case of this clone: Its antigen remains unknown.

Sequencing used immunoSEQ multiplex PCR; TCRdb keeps in-frame clones, though not all of them. The sample lists about 20,000 clones; over 75% were seen once. The CDR3 length is 15 residues. Per germline, CDR1 SGHTA and CDR2 FQGTGA. The V gene end was trimmed by 0 bases and the J gene end by 4 bases; junction bases not matched to a gene: 2. This clonotype was sampled from an adult with rheumatoid arthritis. The sample was CD8+ T cells sorted from blood. The V and J genes are TRBV7-3 and TRBJ1-1; TRBD1 matches 10 bases. CDR3 DNA sequence: TGTGCCAGCAGCTTAACGGGGACAGGGGCCACTGAAGCTTTCTTT. Translated, it gives CASSLTGTGATEAFF.